The 6 T cell receptor beta chains in this list originate from one sample, sequenced in a study of blood T cell repertoires in COVID-19. Repertoires were generated with immunoSEQ multiplex PCR, while TCRdb's copy carries only in-frame clones and drops some. The table has 200,000 to 250,000 clones, approximately 78% seen once; the top ten hold 9.2%. Specimen: PBMCs or T cells enriched from blood (not recorded which). The receptors derive from a man between 40 and 49 years old who had recovered from COVID-19.

This chain connects TRBV27 to TRBJ2-7; 8 nucleotides agree with TRBD2. Germline CDR1 reads MNHEY; CDR2 reads SMNVEV (reference sequence). This CDR3 region has 16 residues. V lost 6 bases, J lost 4 bases, and 14 bases stayed unmatched. For the CDR3, the DNA is TGTGCCAGCAGAAGCCTAGCCAGCGGGAGTGGGTACGAGCAGTACTTC. Translation: CASRSLASGSGYEQYF.

This sequence joins TRBV6-1 and TRBJ2-2; TRBD1 is a possible D gene (6 bases). Germline values: CDR1 MNHNS, CDR2 SASEGT. V was cut by 0 bases and J by 6 bases, with 11 bases left in between. The length of the CDR3 is 15 residues. CDR3 amino acids: CASSEAGGQSGELFF. DNA of the CDR3: TGTGCCAGCAGTGAAGCCGGCGGACAGTCCGGGGAGCTGTTTTTT.

The rearrangement joins TRBV7-2 to TRBJ1-5, with D unresolved. Germline loops: CDR1 SGHTA, CDR2 FQGNSA. CDR3 length: 13 residues. Trimming took 5 bases from V and 6 from J, leaving 11 bases between them. The CDR3 region has the DNA TGTGCCAGCAGCCCTCGTGGCCTTCAGCCCCAGCATTTT. Translating gives CASSPRGLQPQHF. The whole variable domain, remainder taken from reference TRBV7-2 and TRBJ1-5, is GAGVSQSPSNKVTEKGKDVELRCDPISGHTALYWYRQSLGQGLEFLIYFQGNSAPDKSGLPSDRFSAERTGGSVSTLTIQRTQQEDSAVYLCASSPRGLQPQHFGDGTRLSIL.

The V gene is TRBV5-5, the J gene TRBJ2-3, with a weak D call TRBD1 (5 bases). CDR1 and CDR2 (germline): SGHKS, YYEKEE (reference sequence). The CDR3 sequence is 15 residues long. The germline V and J ends were trimmed by 4 bases and 1 base, with 13 bases remaining between them. As DNA, the CDR3 is TGTGCCAGCAGCCTGGGGCATTCCGGCACAGATACGCAGTATTTT. Residues: CASSLGHSGTDTQYF.

The genes are TRBV24-1 and TRBJ1-2; D might be TRBD1 (5 bases). The CDR3 covers 17 residues. Germline values: CDR1 KGHDR, CDR2 SFDVKD. Trimming stripped 4 bases from V and 0 bases from J, with 17 bases between. The CDR3 DNA sequence: TGTGCCACCAGTGACCCAGGGTTGTTCGGCTCTAACTATGGCTACACCTTC. Translation: CATSDPGLFGSNYGYTF.

This chain connects TRBV29-1 to TRBJ1-3; 8 bases fit TRBD1. V trimming: 7 bases; J trimming: 2 bases; junction bases outside the gene matches: 4. CDR1 SQVTM and CDR2 ANQGSEA come from the germline V gene. There are 13 residues in the CDR3. CDR3: CSGGTGPGNTIYF. The CDR3 DNA is TGCAGCGGAGGGACAGGCCCTGGAAACACCATATATTTT.